This T cell receptor beta chain was sequenced for a study of Ad26.COV2.S vaccination and SARS-CoV-2 variants (dated by TCRdb to the early 2020s). About the full investigation: Vaccine-arm donors were drawn from COV1001, a multicentre, randomized, double-blind, placebo-controlled phase I-IIa trial of Ad26.COV2.S in healthy adults. A total of roughly 30 samples were included in the TCR-sequenced set, comprising around 19 Ad26.COV2.S vaccine recipients, 5 placebo recipients and 8 SARS-CoV-2 convalescent individuals. Ad26.COV2.S was given intramuscularly at 5x10^10 or 1x10^11 viral particles, as a single shot or as two shots 56 days apart. Participants in the trial were split at random into five groups of five each, receiving low-dose or high-dose Ad26.COV2.S once or twice, or else placebo on both occasions. Investigators remained blinded to trial group allocation during experiments and outcome assessment. TCRbeta repertoire sequencing was used to assess the specificity and breadth of SARS-CoV-2-reactive T cell receptors after Ad26.COV2.S vaccination. What the research found in general, with its limitations: Comparable non-spike TCR breadth was observed between vaccine and placebo recipients, consistent with only spike being contained in the vaccine. After vaccination, spike-specific CD8+ and CD4+ T cell responses were reported to show substantial breadth. The study was not powered for comparison of responses between vaccine doses or regimens. The authors noted that total T cell responses may have been underestimated by the TCR breadth and depth analyses. Higher spike-specific TCR breadth was observed in Ad26.COV2.S recipients than in placebo recipients (P = 0.0014).

CDR1 and CDR2 are read off the germline V gene (reference sequence) as SEHNR and FQNEAQ. V loses 5 bases of germline sequence and J loses 5 bases, and the interval between the two ends is 18 bases. Taken from cysteine to phenylalanine, the CDR3 has 16 residues. The DNA shown is the 48-base CDR3, in frame from base 1. Sample treatment or condition, as interpreted from the label and publication: some 19 received Ad26.COV2.S at low or high dose, single or two shots; five or six received placebo; per-sample allocation not given. Repertoires of vaccine and placebo recipients were sequenced from samples collected on day 63 after the first injection. Between 29 July and 7 August 2020, Cohort 1b enrolled approximately 26 adults aged 18-55 years at one site in Boston, USA. Ad26.COV2.S was a replication-incompetent adenovirus type 26 vector expressing a prefusion-stabilized SARS-CoV-2 spike protein from the original Wuhan strain.

Comment on this clone: The antigen it recognizes is unknown. Base qualities are not recorded, but no much larger clone differs from it by a single base.

The immunoSEQ Assay was the method used to sequence TCRbeta CDR3 regions. After extraction, genomic DNA underwent amplification by bias-controlled multiplex PCR, followed by high-throughput sequencing. The original pipeline was this. To quantify the absolute abundance of every unique TCRbeta CDR3 region, sequences were collapsed and filtered. T cell fraction was estimated by normalizing TCRbeta template counts to usable DNA, which was measured by amplifying reference genes present in all nucleated cells. Repertoire TCRs were annotated as SARS-CoV-2-specific when V gene, CDR3 amino acid sequence and J gene were exactly matched to a known reactive TCR set. MIRA supplied the reference SARS-CoV-2 TCR set, which was filtered for enrichment in COVID-19-positive ImmuneCODE repertoires so that public or cross-reactive TCRs were removed. Drawing on the MIRA antigens, annotated TCRs were analysed further at the level of specific ORF or position within ORF. Depth was the summed frequency of annotated unique rearrangements, while breadth was defined as annotated unique rearrangements over total unique productive rearrangements. TCR breadth was compared between groups using two-sided Wilcoxon rank-sum tests. Sourced from immuneACCESS, this table was stored by TCRdb with only in-frame sequences that have V and J called. A share of the clones is absent; for the studies checked, an unresolved V gene accounts for under half, and the remainder has no known explanation. V, J and clone size are taken as reported in that table, and D and trimming were inferred from the DNA itself. The sample table contains 450,000 to 550,000 clones; only one count was recorded for 89% of them. Around 1.6% of the sample is held by the ten biggest clonotypes.

This receptor was obtained from a person between 18 and 65 years old who received the Ad26.COV2.S COVID-19 vaccine or a placebo. The chain was built from TRBV7-9 and TRBJ1-4, and possibly TRBD1, on 5 matching bases. The specimen comprised peripheral blood, sampled in a trial of Ad26.COV2.S vaccine versus placebo. For the CDR3, the sequence is CASSRRGPEENEKLFF. The bases are TGTGCCAGCAGCCGAAGGGGACCGGAGGAAAATGAAAAACTGTTTTTT.